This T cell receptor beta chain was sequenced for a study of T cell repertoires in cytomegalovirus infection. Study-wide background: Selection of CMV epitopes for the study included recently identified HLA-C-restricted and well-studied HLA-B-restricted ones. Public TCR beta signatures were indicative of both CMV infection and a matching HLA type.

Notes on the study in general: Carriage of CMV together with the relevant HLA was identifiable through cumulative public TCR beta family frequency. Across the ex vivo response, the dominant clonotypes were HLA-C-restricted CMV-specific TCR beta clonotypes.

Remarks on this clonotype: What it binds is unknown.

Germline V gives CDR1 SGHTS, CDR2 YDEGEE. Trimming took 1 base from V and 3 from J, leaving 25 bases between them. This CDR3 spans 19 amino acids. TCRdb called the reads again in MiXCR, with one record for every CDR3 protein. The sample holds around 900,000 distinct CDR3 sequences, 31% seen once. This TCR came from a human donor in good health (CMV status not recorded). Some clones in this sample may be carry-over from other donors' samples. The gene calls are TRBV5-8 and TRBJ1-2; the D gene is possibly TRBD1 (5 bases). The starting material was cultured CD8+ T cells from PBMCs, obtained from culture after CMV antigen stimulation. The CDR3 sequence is CASSLLTRDEGRLDYGYTF. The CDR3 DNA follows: TGTGCCAGCAGCTTGTTAACCCGGGACGAAGGTAGATTGGACTATGGCTACACCTTC.